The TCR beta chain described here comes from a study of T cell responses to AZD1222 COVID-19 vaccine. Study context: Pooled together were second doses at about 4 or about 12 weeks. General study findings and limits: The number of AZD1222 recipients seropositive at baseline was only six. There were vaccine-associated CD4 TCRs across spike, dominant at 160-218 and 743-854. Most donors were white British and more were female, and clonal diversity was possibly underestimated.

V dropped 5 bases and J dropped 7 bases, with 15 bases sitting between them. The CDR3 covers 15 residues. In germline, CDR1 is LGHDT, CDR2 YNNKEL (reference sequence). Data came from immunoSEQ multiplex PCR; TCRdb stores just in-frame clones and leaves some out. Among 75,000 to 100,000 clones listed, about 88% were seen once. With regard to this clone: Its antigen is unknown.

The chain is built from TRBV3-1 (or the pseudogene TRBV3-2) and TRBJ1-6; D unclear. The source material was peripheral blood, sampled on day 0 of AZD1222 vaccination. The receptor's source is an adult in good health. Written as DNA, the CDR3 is TGTGCCAGCAGCTCCGGGTCCCGGCCCAATTCACCCCTCCACTTT. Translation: CASSSGSRPNSPLHF.